This record looks at one TCR beta chain sequence and its context. This record belongs to a study of T cell responses to AZD1222 COVID-19 vaccine. V dropped 4 bases and J dropped 7 bases, with 16 bases sitting between them. The CDR3 contains 14 residues. Germline loops: CDR1 SGHTA, CDR2 FQGNSA. Repertoires were generated with immunoSEQ multiplex PCR, while TCRdb's copy carries only in-frame clones and drops some. Here the sample spans just over 65,000 clones, less than 90% being singletons. The receptor was derived from an adult in good health. This chain uses TRBV7-2 with TRBJ1-2; possibly TRBD1 for D (6 bases). The starting material was peripheral blood, obtained on day 0 of AZD1222 vaccination. CDR3: CASSSTTGNGGYTF. The DNA for the CDR3 is TGTGCCAGCAGCTCGACTACAGGGAACGGTGGCTACACCTTC. Full variable domain (outside the CDR3, taken from reference TRBV7-2 and TRBJ1-2): GAGVSQSPSNKVTEKGKDVELRCDPISGHTALYWYRQSLGQGLEFLIYFQGNSAPDKSGLPSDRFSAERTGGSVSTLTIQRTQQEDSAVYLCASSSTTGNGGYTFGSGTRLTVV.